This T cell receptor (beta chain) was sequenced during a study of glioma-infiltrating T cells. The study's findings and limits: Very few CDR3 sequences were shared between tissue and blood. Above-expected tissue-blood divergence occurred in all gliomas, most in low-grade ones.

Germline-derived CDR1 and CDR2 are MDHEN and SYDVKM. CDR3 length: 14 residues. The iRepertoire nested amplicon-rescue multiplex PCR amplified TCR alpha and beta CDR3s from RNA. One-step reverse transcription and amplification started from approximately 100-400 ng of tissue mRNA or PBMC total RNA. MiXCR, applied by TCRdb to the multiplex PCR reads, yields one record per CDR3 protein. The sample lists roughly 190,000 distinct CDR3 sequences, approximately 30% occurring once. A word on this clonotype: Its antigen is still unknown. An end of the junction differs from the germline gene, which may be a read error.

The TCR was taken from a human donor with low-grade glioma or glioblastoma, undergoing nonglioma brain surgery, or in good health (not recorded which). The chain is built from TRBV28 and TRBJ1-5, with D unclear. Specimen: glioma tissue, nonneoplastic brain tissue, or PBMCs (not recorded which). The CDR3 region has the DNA TGTTCCCGCCGTATTTCGGGTTTCGGCCCGCCCCAGCCTTTT. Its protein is CSRRISGFGPPQPF.